This T cell receptor (beta chain) is from a study of identical twins. Study findings and constraints: Weaker excess twin sharing was observed in beta out-of-frame sequences. Alpha sequences that were out-of-frame and twin-shared showed an excess of low generation probability. Invariant populations such as MAIT and iNKT cells could partly muddle zero-insertion analyses.

To note about this clonotype: Its specificity is not known.

CDR1 is LGHNT, CDR2 FRNRAP, per germline. CDR3 length: 16 amino acids. V lost 3 bases, J lost 1 base, and 16 bases lay in between. TCRdb called the 5' RACE reads again in MiXCR, with one record for every CDR3 protein. The sample consists of 300,000 to 400,000 distinct CDR3 sequences, around 9% of them appearing once. The sequence was collected from a woman aged 45-59 years in good health. The material sequenced was naive T cells sorted from blood. The V call is TRBV12-5, the J call TRBJ2-7, with D perhaps matching TRBD2 (5 bases). CDR3 in amino acids: CASGFLAGVKSYEQYF. For the CDR3, the DNA is TGTGCTAGTGGTTTCTTAGCCGGGGTCAAGTCCTACGAGCAGTACTTC. The variable domain in full, with the rest retrieved from reference TRBV12-5 and TRBJ2-7, is DARVTQTPRHKVTEMGQEVTMRCQPILGHNTVFWYRQTMMQGLELLAYFRNRAPLDDSGMPKDRFSAEMPDATLATLKIQPSEPRDSAVYFCASGFLAGVKSYEQYFGPGTRLTVT.